Listed below are T cell receptor beta chains from one sample, sequenced in a study of T cells in Graves' hyperthyroidism and ophthalmopathy. TCRdb reanalysed the multiplex PCR reads using MiXCR and keeps one entry per CDR3 protein. The table includes a few hundred thousand distinct CDR3 sequences, 15% to 19% detected once. Sequenced material: blood. The receptors derive from a woman in her 30s with Graves' hyperthyroidism. CDR3s include the opening cysteine and the closing phenylalanine or tryptophan. D genes are given only for firm matches. Clone size is not always given. Where it is, it says once, few, many or a class for expanded clones.

D gene	V gene	clone size	J gene	CDR3 DNA	CDR3 protein
-	TRBV9	-	TRBJ2-3	TGTGCCAGCAGTGAAACCCCCGGGGCCTACACAGATACGCAGTATTTT	CASSETPGAYTDTQYF
-	TRBV6-1	few	TRBJ1-1	TGTGCCAGCAGCCACAGTTTCGCTGAAGCTTTCTTT	CASSHSFAEAFF
TRBD2	TRBV12-3/TRBV12-4	-	TRBJ2-7	TGTGCCAGCAGTTTCCGACTAGCGGACTACGAGCAGTACTTC	CASSFRLADYEQYF
-	TRBV28	many	TRBJ1-1	TGTGCCAGCAGTCGCATTGACGAGACTGAAGCTTTCTTT	CASSRIDETEAFF
TRBD1	TRBV15	-	TRBJ2-1	TGTGCCACCAGCAGGGATCGGACAGGGCCTCACAATGAGCAGTTCTTC	CATSRDRTGPHNEQFF
-	TRBV11-1	many	TRBJ2-5	TGTGCCAGCAGCTTTAGCAGCCAAGAGACCCAGTACTTC	CASSFSSQETQYF
-	TRBV12-3/TRBV12-4	many	TRBJ2-7	TGTGCCAGCAGTTTTAGGGCCTACGAGCAGTACTTC	CASSFRAYEQYF
TRBD2	TRBV15	few	TRBJ2-7	TGTGCCACCAGCAGAGTGCTAGCGGGACTTCACGAGCAGTACTTC	CATSRVLAGLHEQYF
-	TRBV30	-	TRBJ1-2	TGTGCCCGTCTGTGGGGCACCTATGGCTACACCTTC	CARLWGTYGYTF
-	TRBV12-3/TRBV12-4	many	TRBJ1-1	TGTGCCAGCACCCCCTTTGGGATTCCGAACACTGAAGCTTTCTTT	CASTPFGIPNTEAFF
TRBD2	TRBV7-8	few	TRBJ2-7	TGTGCCAGCAGCCCTAGCGGGAGTGGGCACGAGCAGTACTTC	CASSPSGSGHEQYF
TRBD2	TRBV20-1	few	TRBJ2-3	TGCAGTGCTCCCGGACTAGCGGGAGGGATGACAGATACGCAGTATTTT	CSAPGLAGGMTDTQYF
-	TRBV7-3	many	TRBJ2-1	TGTGCCAGCAGCTTAAATCCGCAGTTCTACAATGAGCAGTTCTTC	CASSLNPQFYNEQFF
-	TRBV9	-	TRBJ2-1	TGTGCCAGCAGTACCGGACTCTACTACAATGAGCAGTTCTTC	CASSTGLYYNEQFF
-	TRBV6-1	-	TRBJ1-2	TGTGCCAGCAGTCACAACCCCTCAGCTTTTGGAGCTAACTATGGCTACACCTTC	CASSHNPSAFGANYGYTF
TRBD2	TRBV27	-	TRBJ2-1	TGTGCCAGCAGTTCGAAAGGCGGAATAGCGGGAGGGGGGAATGAGCAGTTCTTC	CASSSKGGIAGGGNEQFF
-	TRBV2	many	TRBJ2-5	TGTGCCAGCAACAAGAACGGTGAAGAGACCCAGTACTTC	CASNKNGEETQYF
TRBD2	TRBV6-1	few	TRBJ2-2	TGTGCCAGCAGTCAAGGAGCGGGAGGAAGTATAAGAGGGGAGCTGTTTTTT	CASSQGAGGSIRGELFF
-	TRBV7-2	-	TRBJ2-2	-	CASSYRGLAGGYRTPGSCFF
-	TRBV12-3/TRBV12-4	many	TRBJ2-1	TGTGCCAGCACCAAGGGGTCCTACAATGAGCAGTTCTTC	CASTKGSYNEQFF
-	TRBV20-1	many	TRBJ2-1	TGCAGTACCTATGGACGGGAGTGCGAGCAGTTCTTC	CSTYGRECEQFF
TRBD1	TRBV5-4	few	TRBJ1-6	TGTGCCAGCAGCTTGACAGGGGACGGCAATTCACCCCTCCACTTT	CASSLTGDGNSPLHF
-	TRBV30	many	TRBJ1-5	TGTGCCTGGAGTCAAGCGAGCAATCAGCCCCAGCATTTT	CAWSQASNQPQHF
-	TRBV6-1	many	TRBJ2-7	TGTGCCAGCAGTCTGGGACGTAGAAGTGACTACGAGCAGTACTTC	CASSLGRRSDYEQYF
-	TRBV11-2	-	TRBJ2-1	TGTGCCAGCAGCTTAGAGGCTGACTACAATGAGCAGTTCTTC	CASSLEADYNEQFF
-	TRBV6-2/TRBV6-3	many	TRBJ2-2	TGTGCCAGCAGACCGGGACGGCCGAACACCGGGGAGCTGTTTTTT	CASRPGRPNTGELFF
TRBD1	TRBV12-3/TRBV12-4	many	TRBJ2-5	TGTGCCAGCAGTACATGGGACAGGCAAGAGACCCAGTACTTC	CASSTWDRQETQYF
-	TRBV19	few	TRBJ2-4	TGTGCCAGTAGCGGTCCCGCCGGAAACATTCAGTACTTC	CASSGPAGNIQYF
TRBD1	TRBV4-1	-	TRBJ1-1	TGCGCCAGCAGCCAGGAAGGACAGGGGGCCTGGGGAAACACTGAAGCTTTCTTT	CASSQEGQGAWGNTEAFF
-	TRBV3-1	many	TRBJ1-3	TGTGCCAGCAGCCCGAGCAGCTCTGGAAACACCATATATTTT	CASSPSSSGNTIYF
-	TRBV20-1	-	TRBJ2-1	TGCAGTGCAATAACCCGGAATGAGCAGTTCTTC	CSAITRNEQFF
TRBD2	TRBV4-3	-	TRBJ2-3	TGCGCCAGCAGCCAGGTAGCGGGGCATAGCACAGATACGCAGTATTTT	CASSQVAGHSTDTQYF
TRBD1	TRBV20-1	-	TRBJ2-7	TGCAGTGCTAACCACGGACAGGGGGCCTACGAGCAGTACTTC	CSANHGQGAYEQYF
-	TRBV6-5	-	TRBJ1-1	TGTGCCAGCAGTTACCCGGGGGCGGGGGGCACTGAAGCTTTCTTT	CASSYPGAGGTEAFF
TRBD1	TRBV28	-	TRBJ1-6	TGTGCCAGCAGATCAGGGGGCCGAAATTTACCCCTCCACTTT	CASRSGGRNLPLHF
-	TRBV12-3/TRBV12-4	many	TRBJ2-1	TGTGCCAGCAGGCTCGGGGGAGGACACTACAATGAGCAGTTCTTC	CASRLGGGHYNEQFF
-	TRBV4-3	-	TRBJ1-5	TGCGCCAGCAGCCATCCGGACGTGCAGCCCCAGCATTTT	CASSHPDVQPQHF
-	TRBV11-2	many	TRBJ1-5	TGTGCCAGCAGAAGCAGGGGTTGGGATCAGCCCCAGCATTTT	CASRSRGWDQPQHF
TRBD2	TRBV27	many	TRBJ2-7	TGTGCCAGCAGTACACTGACTAGCGGGAGGAACGAGCAGTACTTC	CASSTLTSGRNEQYF
-	TRBV4-3	few	TRBJ2-5	TGCGCCAGCAGCCAAGTCTCGTCTAGCGAGTACCAAGAGACCCAGTACTTC	CASSQVSSSEYQETQYF
TRBD2	TRBV24-1	-	TRBJ2-7	TGTGCCACCCACCGACTAGCGGGAGCCCCCTACGAGCAGTACTTC	CATHRLAGAPYEQYF
-	TRBV30	-	TRBJ1-6	TGTGCCTGGAGTGGGGATACCTCAATTCTTTATAATTCACCCCTCCACTTT	CAWSGDTSILYNSPLHF
-	TRBV10-3	-	TRBJ2-2	TGTGCCATCAAACAGGGAGTTCGAACCGGGGAGCTGTTTTTT	CAIKQGVRTGELFF
TRBD1	TRBV6-1	many	TRBJ1-5	TGTGCCAGCAGGGGACCGGGACAGGGGGCGCGAGGCAATCAGCCCCAGCATTTT	CASRGPGQGARGNQPQHF
TRBD2	TRBV12-3/TRBV12-4	-	TRBJ2-3	TGTGCCAGCAGACGAGGACTAGCGGGTCGGACAGATACGCAGTATTTT	CASRRGLAGRTDTQYF
TRBD2	TRBV9	many	TRBJ2-5	TGTGCCAGCACCCCCGGCGGGGGGGAAGAGACCCAGTACTTC	CASTPGGGEETQYF
TRBD1	TRBV20-1	-	TRBJ1-1	TGCAGTGCTAGCCCGGGACAGGGAAGAGGGGAAGCTTTCTTT	CSASPGQGRGEAFF
-	TRBV15	-	TRBJ2-3	TGTGCCACCGGGGGGAAGACAGGGAATATTATTACAGATACGCAGTATTTT	CATGGKTGNIITDTQYF
-	TRBV7-2	few	TRBJ1-2	TGTGCCGTAGGGTCCTCTCCCCTCTACTATGGCTACACCTTC	CAVGSSPLYYGYTF
-	TRBV28	many	TRBJ2-7	TGTGCCAGCAGCCCGACCAGGAAATACGAGCAGTACTTC	CASSPTRKYEQYF
TRBD1	TRBV6-1	few	TRBJ1-1	TGTGCCAGCAGTCGAACCGGGACAGGGGGGACTGAAGCTTTCTTT	CASSRTGTGGTEAFF
-	TRBV3-1	-	TRBJ2-1	TGTGCCAGCAGCTCCCGGTTGGTGGCGAGCTCCTACAATGAGCAGTTCTTC	CASSSRLVASSYNEQFF
TRBD1	TRBV2	many	TRBJ1-1	TGTGCCAGCAGGAGGACAGGGGGCCCTGAAGCTTTCTTT	CASRRTGGPEAFF